The rows below give T cell receptor beta chains drawn from one sample of a study of identical twins. A single record per CDR3 protein comes from TCRdb applying MiXCR to the 5' RACE reads. The data show roughly 1,500,000 distinct CDR3 sequences, with under 35% seen just once and around 0.3% held by the top ten. The sequenced sample consisted of cord blood. The source is a newborn girl in good health. Both conserved end residues are part of each CDR3. Size tells how often a clone was seen (once, few, many) or the class of an expanded clone, and some rows leave it out.

V: TRBV7-8
size: -
J: TRBJ2-1
CDR3: CASSLWLALNEQFF

V: TRBV7-9
size: few
J: TRBJ2-4
CDR3: CASSFVAGDRLAKNIQYF

V: TRBV18
size: many
J: TRBJ2-4
CDR3: CASSPRDRVSKNIQYF

V: TRBV4-2
size: many
J: TRBJ1-5
CDR3: CASSQDKNQPQHF

V: TRBV2
size: many
J: TRBJ2-5
CDR3: CASILTSAATQYF

V: TRBV18
size: few
J: TRBJ2-7
CDR3: CASSDSSEQYF

V: TRBV4-1
size: -
J: TRBJ2-7
CDR3: CASSPIGGASYEQYF

V: TRBV6-5
size: -
J: TRBJ1-4
CDR3: CASSYSGHQLFF

V: TRBV5-1
size: -
J: TRBJ1-1
CDR3: CASSVRGPEAFF

V: TRBV11-2
size: -
J: TRBJ2-1
CDR3: CASSPLRGPYEQFF

V: TRBV7-9
size: few
J: TRBJ2-3
CDR3: CASSARTSDTSDTQYF

V: TRBV6-6
size: -
J: TRBJ1-5
CDR3: CASRSQEGGEPQHF

V: TRBV12-3/TRBV12-4
size: -
J: TRBJ2-1
CDR3: CASISSGHNEQFF

V: TRBV24-1
size: -
J: TRBJ1-1
CDR3: CATSDSQGYGTEAFF

V: TRBV24-1
size: -
J: TRBJ2-3
CDR3: CATSDLNGGTDTQYF

V: TRBV6-2/TRBV6-3
size: -
J: TRBJ2-3
CDR3: CASRTLVRGLGDTQYF

V: TRBV11-2
size: -
J: TRBJ2-3
CDR3: CASSLGRLAGGPGTDTQYF

V: TRBV5-1
size: -
J: TRBJ1-4
CDR3: CASSLGDKDNEKLFF

V: TRBV3-1
size: -
J: TRBJ2-3
CDR3: CASSQRPSSTDTQYF

V: TRBV29-1
size: few
J: TRBJ1-2
CDR3: CSVDTRGANGYTF

V: TRBV28
size: -
J: TRBJ1-2
CDR3: CASSSQGARYGYTF

V: TRBV21-1
size: -
J: TRBJ2-1
CDR3: CASSKRGAGTFFYNEQFF

V: TRBV29-1
size: -
J: TRBJ1-2
CDR3: CSVDGGGRAYGYTF

V: TRBV4-1
size: -
J: TRBJ2-1
CDR3: CASSRVAGVAKETQFF

V: TRBV20-1
size: few
J: TRBJ2-3
CDR3: CSARDPTSGPTDTQYF

V: TRBV20-1
size: once
J: TRBJ2-1
CDR3: CSARASSGGYNEQFF

V: TRBV27
size: -
J: TRBJ2-7
CDR3: CASSLSKRWTYEQYF

V: TRBV20-1
size: -
J: TRBJ2-3
CDR3: CIARLAGLTDTQYF

V: TRBV20-1
size: -
J: TRBJ1-6
CDR3: CSSPGQDNSPLHF

V: TRBV10-3
size: many
J: TRBJ2-1
CDR3: CAISESGAYNEQFF

V: TRBV20-1
size: -
J: TRBJ1-2
CDR3: CSARPFGGYTF

V: TRBV4-1
size: -
J: TRBJ1-4
CDR3: CASSQVPYLLNEKLFF

V: TRBV29-1
size: many
J: TRBJ2-5
CDR3: CSVVIRGQYF

V: TRBV28
size: -
J: TRBJ2-3
CDR3: CASSLSPRGRFPSTDTQYF

V: TRBV15
size: -
J: TRBJ1-4
CDR3: CATSREREEKLFF

V: TRBV5-1
size: -
J: TRBJ1-6
CDR3: CASRALGQGWNSPLHF

V: TRBV5-1
size: -
J: TRBJ1-4
CDR3: CASSVRGPDEKLFF

V: TRBV28
size: few
J: TRBJ1-6
CDR3: CASRKRGGASPEDSPLHF

V: TRBV7-2
size: many
J: TRBJ2-3
CDR3: CASSLVTSRSTDTQYF

V: TRBV10-1
size: -
J: TRBJ2-7
CDR3: CASSESMIGEVYF

V: TRBV6-1
size: few
J: TRBJ2-5
CDR3: CASSWTGREEQYF

V: TRBV12-3/TRBV12-4
size: -
J: -
CDR3: CASSMDREAYNEQYF

V: TRBV9
size: few
J: TRBJ2-3
CDR3: CASSALGRGGTDTQYF

V: TRBV28
size: few
J: TRBJ1-4
CDR3: CASSFDRVGWEKLFF

V: TRBV20-1
size: once
J: TRBJ2-4
CDR3: CSARTRSLREGRGEQYF

V: TRBV27
size: -
J: TRBJ2-1
CDR3: CASSITDGYNEQFF

V: TRBV11-2
size: -
J: -
CDR3: CASSFRRRRETQYF

V: TRBV4-1
size: -
J: TRBJ2-1
CDR3: CASSQLANEQFF

V: TRBV7-9
size: few
J: TRBJ2-1
CDR3: CASSDRVQAYNEQFF

V: TRBV4-1
size: few
J: TRBJ1-1
CDR3: CASSQDSRQGRTEAFF

V: TRBV19
size: few
J: -
CDR3: CASSRDRYNEQYF

V: TRBV9
size: -
J: TRBJ1-6
CDR3: CASSVGQESYSPLHF

V: TRBV7-2
size: few
J: TRBJ2-1
CDR3: CASSKTQGYEQFF

V: TRBV10-2
size: -
J: TRBJ1-1
CDR3: CASRVQGVLNTEAFF

V: TRBV4-2
size: few
J: TRBJ2-3
CDR3: CASSQEDYSTDTQYF

V: TRBV20-1
size: few
J: TRBJ1-1
CDR3: CSARSEAFF